This T cell receptor (beta chain) is drawn from a study of breast tumors, draining lymph nodes, adjacent tissues. General study points: Findings are consistent with lymph node origin and intratumoral expansion of most tumor T cells. Data only fit, rather than demonstrated, lymph node origin of most tumor T cells.

TCRdb used MiXCR to reprocess the multiplex PCR reads, holding one entry per CDR3 protein. The sample has about 20,000 distinct CDR3 sequences, approximately 49% seen once; the top ten hold roughly 8%. On this clonotype itself: Its antigen is unidentified.

Deletions cut 2 bases from V and 2 bases from J, with 2 bases between. Germline CDR1 is SGHVS and CDR2 is FNYEAQ. This CDR3 region has 12 residues. The rearrangement joins TRBV7-6 to TRBJ2-3; D remains ambiguous. Material for sequencing was breast tumor tissue. The receptor was isolated from a female donor with breast cancer. Some clones in this sample may be carry-over from other donors' samples. DNA of the CDR3: TGTGCCAGCAGCTTATCCACAGATACGCAGTATTTT. Translation gives CASSLSTDTQYF. The complete variable domain, with remaining parts taken from reference TRBV7-6 and TRBJ2-3, reads GAGVSQSPRYKVTKRGQDVALRCDPISGHVSLYWYRQALGQGPEFLTYFNYEAQQDKSGLPNDRFSAERPEGSISTLTIQRTEQRDSAMYRCASSLSTDTQYFGPGTRLTVL.